This T cell receptor beta chain was recovered during a study of human T cells and chemical hapten exposure. Across the study: Upper-back patches of 0.01% DPC were read at 6 days.

Germline CDR1 and CDR2: SGHKS and YYEKEE (reference sequence). Trimming shortened V by 2 bases and J by 5 bases, and 16 bases separated the two germline ends. The CDR3 has 15 residues. This clonotype occurred many times. The time point was: pre-sensitization, week 0. Treatment of the sample: therapeutic diphenylcyclopropenone sensitization with weekly scalp DPC. It was from unfractionated whole blood that total RNA was extracted. Each CDR3 protein gets one entry after TCRdb re-called the RACE reads with MiXCR. The sample yields about 30,000 distinct CDR3 sequences, about 9.3% seen once. This sequence originates from a man aged 45 to 65 with alopecia areata. Some clones in this sample may be carry-over from other donors' samples. This sequence joins TRBV5-5 and TRBJ1-2, with a tentative D call TRBD1 (5 bases). The sequenced sample was whole blood, obtained in connection with sensitization to the hapten diphenylcyclopropenone (DPC). In DNA, the CDR3 is TGTGCCAGCAGCTTTGGATTCGGGGGGTCTTATGGCTACACCTTC. It yields the protein CASSFGFGGSYGYTF. The full variable domain, in which reference TRBV5-5 and TRBJ1-2 provide the parts outside the CDR3, is DAGVTQSPTHLIKTRGQQVTLRCSPISGHKSVSWYQQVLGQGPQFIFQYYEKEERGRGNFPDRFSARQFPNYSSELNVNALLLGDSALYLCASSFGFGGSYGYTFGSGTRLTVV.